What follows describes a single TCR beta chain. The CDR3 totals 12 residues. V lost 7 bases and J lost 0, with 7 bases in between. In germline, CDR1 is GTSNPN, CDR2 SVGIG (reference sequence). The data are from a study of blood T cell repertoires in COVID-19. The method was immunoSEQ multiplex PCR; TCRdb's version includes in-frame clones alone and lacks a portion of them. The profile shows more than 300,000 clones, 88% of them singletons. The receptor was isolated from a woman aged 18-35 years who had recovered from COVID-19. V and J are TRBV30 and TRBJ1-5; D is unclear. Sequencing was performed on PBMCs or T cells enriched from blood (not recorded which). The CDR3 DNA follows: TGTGCCTTCGGGTTTAGCAATCAGCCCCAGCATTTT. Protein: CAFGFSNQPQHF. The whole variable domain, filled in from reference TRBV30 and TRBJ1-5, reads SQTIHQWPATLVQPVGSPLSLECTVEGTSNPNLYWYRQAAGRGLQLLFYSVGIGQISSEVPQNLSASRPQDRQFILSSKKLLLSDSGFYLCAFGFSNQPQHFGDGTRLSIL.